The 5 T cell receptor beta chains below come from one sample, sequenced in a study of shared clonotypes between healthy human individuals. Here immunoSEQ multiplex PCR was the method, and the copy in TCRdb shows in-frame clones only, minus some. The data hold roughly 2.2 million clones, with more than 85% observed a single time. Material for sequencing was naive CD4+ T cells from PBMCs. The sample's subset: CD45RA+ positively selected. These receptors were taken from a man younger than 35 in good health. Some clones in this sample may be carry-over from other donors' samples.

The chain is built from TRBV19 and TRBJ2-7; 8 bases agree with TRBD2. This CDR3 comprises 14 residues. Looked up from germline, CDR1 is LNHDA and CDR2 is SQIVND (reference sequence). With 6 bases clipped from V and 2 bases from J, the junction kept 6 bases outside the gene matches. CDR3 sequence reads: CASSSGGIPYEQYF. The CDR3 DNA sequence: TGTGCCAGTAGCTCGGGAGGGATCCCCTACGAGCAGTACTTC.

V is TRBV6-5 and J is TRBJ2-7; 13 nucleotides align to TRBD2. With V trimmed by 8 bases and J by 4 bases, 2 bases remained unmatched. CDR3 size: 13 residues. CDR1 and CDR2 (germline): MNHEY, SVGAGI. CDR3 sequence reads: CASRLAGGYEQYF. CDR3 DNA sequence: TGTGCCAGCCGACTAGCGGGAGGTTACGAGCAGTACTTC.

DNA of the CDR3: TGTGCCTGGAGTCCTCAGGTGGACACTGAAGCTTTCTTT. It codes for CAWSPQVDTEAFF. The V and J genes are TRBV30 and TRBJ1-1; unclear D gene. This CDR3 has 13 amino acids. The V end was cut by 2 bases, the J end by 3 bases, with 10 bases between. Germline-derived CDR1 and CDR2 are GTSNPN and SVGIG (reference sequence).

As for this clone: One junction end does not reproduce the germline sequence, and a read error may be involved. Other DNA sequences in this sample translate to the same CDR3. This chain uses TRBV27 with TRBJ2-7; 9 nucleotides line up with TRBD1. CDR3 length equals 16 residues. Germline CDR1 is MNHEY and CDR2 is SMNVEV (reference sequence). The DNA for the CDR3 is TGTGCCAGCAGTCCCGCTGGGGGACAGGGCTCCTACGAGCAGTATTTC. Its protein is CASSPAGGQGSYEQYF.

This chain links TRBV18 with TRBJ2-7; tentative D call: TRBD1 (6 bases). The V and J ends lost 0 bases and 4 bases respectively, with 10 bases between them. Per germline, CDR1 KGHSH and CDR2 LQKENI. This CDR3 is 14 amino acids long. The chain's CDR3 is CASSPPEGGYEQYF. CDR3 DNA: TGTGCCAGCTCACCACCGGAAGGGGGTTACGAGCAGTACTTC.